The 15 T cell receptor beta chains in this list originate from one sample, sequenced in a study of shared clonotypes between healthy human individuals. Only in-frame clones appear in the TCRdb table, and some are missing; sequencing was by immunoSEQ multiplex PCR. The data contain 900,000 to 1,200,000 clones, 75% to 85% of them seen just once; the ten biggest clones take up under 0.8%. The specimen was memory CD4+ T cells from PBMCs. Subset denoted: CD45RA-negative fraction. The receptors here all came from a man aged 18 to 30 in good health. Some clones in this sample may be carry-over from other donors' samples.

The chain uses TRBV9 and TRBJ2-5; TRBD2 matches 8 bases. CDR3 length equals 16 residues. Germline V gives CDR1 SGDLS, CDR2 YYNGEE. The ends lost 7 bases at V and 1 base at J; junction bases unmatched: 12. Here the CDR3 DNA reads TGTGCCAGCGGGAAGGCGGGAGCGGGGGCCCAAGAGACCCAGTACTTC. It codes for CASGKAGAGAQETQYF.

The CDR3 loop reads CASSVDVRTGTPEQYF. CDR3 coding DNA: TGTGCCAGCAGCGTAGACGTACGGACAGGGACTCCCGAGCAGTACTTC. The chain has TRBV9 and TRBJ2-7; the match to TRBD1 covers 8 bases. The CDR3 length is 16 residues. Germline CDR1 reads SGDLS; CDR2 reads YYNGEE. The J segment lost 6 bases and the V segment lost 0 bases, leaving 11 bases of the junction unmatched.

Here the CDR3 reads CASSELPGDEQYF. DNA for the CDR3: TGCGCCAGCAGTGAGTTACCCGGGGACGAGCAGTACTTC. The chain couples TRBV10-1 to TRBJ2-7; a weak D match, TRBD2 (5 bases). This CDR3 is 13 amino acids long. Germline CDR1 is WNHNN and CDR2 is SYGVQD (reference sequence). V was clipped by 1 base and J by 5 bases, with 9 bases between them.

This sequence joins TRBV27 and TRBJ1-5, with D possibly matching TRBD1 (6 bases). Germline CDR1 is MNHEY and CDR2 is SMNVEV (reference sequence). The CDR3 contains 18 residues. Deletions cut 1 base from V and 3 bases from J, with 19 bases between. The CDR3: CASSLFASPGGLNQPQHF. The CDR3, as DNA: TGTGCCAGCAGTTTATTCGCGTCGCCGGGGGGGCTCAATCAGCCCCAGCATTTT.

This clone has more than one count but fewer than ten. CDR3 protein: CSVVEGASYNEQFF. The CDR3 DNA follows: TGCAGCGTTGTAGAGGGGGCCTCCTACAATGAGCAGTTCTTC. V is TRBV29-1 and J is TRBJ2-1, with TRBD1 identical over 7 bases. The germline gives CDR1 SQVTM, CDR2 ANQGSEA. This CDR3 spans 14 amino acids. J gave up 0 bases and V 4 bases, and 3 bases lay outside the gene matches.

The V call is TRBV5-1, the J call TRBJ1-1; D may be TRBD1 (6 bases). The CDR3 runs 15 residues. Trimming pared 4 bases from V and 10 bases from J, leaving 23 bases between. Germline V CDR1 and CDR2: SGHRS, YFSETQ. This CDR3 reads CASSPLGGGGERAFF. CDR3 bases: TGCGCCAGCAGCCCTCTCGGCGGGGGCGGCGAGAGAGCTTTCTTT.

This clone was found many times. The J gene is TRBJ1-4, the V gene TRBV4-1; perhaps TRBD1 as D (5 bases). Germline loops: CDR1 MGHRA, CDR2 YSYEKL. The ends were cut back, 4 bases at V and 4 bases at J, with 10 bases in the middle. The CDR3 has 14 residues. For the CDR3, the DNA is TGCGCCAGCAGCCCACAGGTGATTAATGAAAAACTGTTTTTT. It yields the protein CASSPQVINEKLFF.

The rearrangement uses TRBV20-1 and TRBJ2-7; D gene unclear. V was shortened by 4 bases and J by 11 bases, with 12 bases between the two germline ends. Germline CDR1 and CDR2: DFQATT and SNEGSKA (reference sequence). This CDR3 has 10 amino acids. This CDR3 is CSAKDTVEYF. CDR3 DNA sequence: TGCAGTGCTAAAGACACAGTGGAGTACTTC.

The chain links TRBV7-2 to TRBJ2-5, with a tentative D call TRBD2 (6 bases). Trimming pared 4 bases from V and 5 bases from J, leaving 17 bases between. CDR3 length equals 15 residues. The germline gives CDR1 SGHTA, CDR2 FQGNSA. CDR3 sequence (DNA): TGTGCCAGCAGCTCCCAGGGACTCCGTAGGGAGACCCAGTACTTC. Protein sequence: CASSSQGLRRETQYF.

There are a few counts of this clone. The chain recombines TRBV29-1 with TRBJ1-2; possible D gene TRBD1, 5 bases. This CDR3 is 12 amino acids long. CDR1 is SQVTM and CDR2 is ANQGSEA in the germline V gene. The CDR3 DNA is TGCAGAGTGGCCGACAGCCGATATGGCTACACCTTC. As protein: CRVADSRYGYTF.

This chain links TRBV7-8 with TRBJ2-2; TRBD1 matches 7 bases. The CDR3 length is 14 residues. The ends lost 4 bases at V and 7 bases at J; junction bases unmatched: 6. Germline loops: CDR1 SGHVS, CDR2 FQNEAQ. In nucleotides, the CDR3 is TGTGCCAGCAGCTATGACAGGGAACTCGGGGAGCTGTTTTTT. As protein: CASSYDRELGELFF.

The rearrangement links TRBV30 to TRBJ2-1; 8 positions match TRBD1. The ends lost 5 bases at V and 3 bases at J; junction bases unmatched: 9. Per the germline V gene, CDR1 is GTSNPN and CDR2 is SVGIG (reference sequence). The CDR3 covers 15 residues. CDR3 amino acids: CAWGQGIPFYNEQFF. CDR3 in DNA: TGTGCCTGGGGACAGGGCATCCCCTTCTACAATGAGCAGTTCTTC.

V usage is TRBV6-5 and J usage is TRBJ2-7; no clear D. CDR1 and CDR2 (germline): MNHEY, SVGAGI. The CDR3 has 11 amino acids. Trimming shortened V by 10 bases and J by 2 bases, and 9 bases separated the two germline ends. The CDR3 loop is CATPEAYEQYF. The CDR3 DNA reads TGTGCCACCCCAGAAGCCTACGAGCAGTACTTC.

The chain is built from TRBV5-1 and TRBJ2-5, with 8 bases matching TRBD1. CDR3 length equals 15 residues. Germline CDR1 SGHRS, CDR2 YFSETQ. The V segment lost 2 bases and the J segment 4 bases; nucleotides outside the gene matches: 7. CDR3 amino acids: CASSFDSGGGETQYF. CDR3 DNA: TGCGCCAGCAGCTTCGACTCAGGGGGCGGAGAGACCCAGTACTTC. The complete variable domain, with remaining parts taken from reference TRBV5-1 and TRBJ2-5, reads KAGVTQTPRYLIKTRGQQVTLSCSPISGHRSVSWYQQTPGQGLQFLFEYFSETQRNKGNFPGRFSGRQFSNSRSEMNVSTLELGDSALYLCASSFDSGGGETQYFGPGTRLLVL.

This rearrangement joins TRBV11-3 to TRBJ2-1; 7 bases agree with TRBD2. This CDR3 spans 15 amino acids. Germline-derived CDR1 and CDR2 are SGHNT and YENEEA. The junction had 2 bases not matched to a gene; V was cut back by 0 bases and J by 3 bases. This CDR3 is CASSLERGVYNEQFF. Here the CDR3 DNA reads TGTGCCAGCAGCTTAGAACGGGGGGTCTACAATGAGCAGTTCTTC. Full variable domain (missing parts from reference TRBV11-3 and TRBJ2-1): EAGVVQSPRYKIIEKKQPVAFWCNPISGHNTLYWYLQNLGQGPELLIRYENEEAVDDSQLPKDRFSAERLKGVDSTLKIQPAELGDSAVYLCASSLERGVYNEQFFGPGTRLTVL.